The clone carrying this T cell receptor (beta chain) was picked up a small number of times. This table comes from immunoSEQ multiplex PCR, and its TCRdb copy is limited to in-frame clones, with some not included. The table lists 250,000 to 350,000 clones, around 77% of them singletons. The sample belongs to a study of cytotoxic CD8 clonotypes in ibrutinib-treated CLL. The wider study: Per sample, productive templates averaged almost 260,000 and productive rearrangements averaged roughly 91,000.

The CDR3 is 13 residues long. Germline values: CDR1 MGHRA, CDR2 YSYEKL. Between the trimmed V and J ends, which lost 0 bases and 4 bases, there was a span of 6 bases. This receptor was identified in a human donor with chronic lymphocytic leukemia. This specimen consisted of PBMCs, obtained at disease progression, from a patient treated with ibrutinib. This rearrangement joins TRBV4-1 to TRBJ1-2; D is possibly TRBD1 (6 bases). Written as DNA, the CDR3 is TGCGCCAGCAGCCAAGAGGACAGCTATGGCTACACCTTC. Translating it yields CASSQEDSYGYTF.